Listed below are T cell receptor beta chains from one sample, sequenced in a study of preoperative IRX-2 immunotherapy in early breast cancer. Libraries were prepared by immunoSEQ multiplex PCR; TCRdb keeps only in-frame clonotypes and omits some of them. This sample has 35,000 to 55,000 clones, with around 96% found just once. The sequencing used tumor tissue, collected after IRX-2 immunotherapy. These receptors all come from a human donor with breast cancer. CDR3s include the opening cysteine and the closing phenylalanine or tryptophan. D genes are given only for firm matches. Expanded clones are given a class, and other clones once, few, many or no size at all.

V,J,size,D,CDR3,DNA
TRBV5-1,TRBJ2-7,.,TRBD2,CASSLTSGPAYEQYF,TGCGCCAGCAGCCTCACTAGCGGGCCCGCCTACGAGCAGTACTTC
TRBV7-2,TRBJ2-1,.,TRBD2,CASSLRVAGSYNEQFF,TGTGCCAGCAGCTTAAGAGTAGCGGGCTCCTACAATGAGCAGTTCTTC
TRBV6-5,TRBJ1-6,few,.,CASTRSSYNSPLHF,TGTGCCAGCACGAGGAGCTCCTATAATTCACCCCTCCACTTT
TRBV5-6,TRBJ1-5,.,.,CASSLVDSNQPQHF,TGTGCCAGCAGCTTGGTAGATAGCAATCAGCCCCAGCATTTT
TRBV15,TRBJ2-3,.,.,CATSRDRVVGSDTQYF,TGTGCCACCAGCAGAGATCGGGTGGTTGGATCAGATACGCAGTATTTT
TRBV28,TRBJ2-7,.,.,CASSLFSYEQYF,TGTGCCAGCAGTTTATTCTCCTACGAGCAGTACTTC
TRBV7-2,TRBJ2-3,.,.,CASSLKLDTQYF,TGTGCCAGCAGCTTGAAGTTAGATACGCAGTATTTT
TRBV2,TRBJ2-5,.,.,CASSLQETQYF,TGTGCCAGCAGTCTTCAAGAGACCCAGTACTTC
TRBV27,TRBJ1-1,.,.,CASSLGPNTEAFF,TGTGCCAGCAGTTTGGGCCCGAACACTGAAGCTTTCTTT
TRBV5-8,TRBJ1-1,.,TRBD1,CASSLRGLGTEAFF,TGTGCCAGCAGCTTGAGGGGGCTGGGCACTGAAGCTTTCTTT